This T cell receptor (beta chain) comes out of a study of blood T cell repertoires in COVID-19 (TCRdb year 2020). For context, the study as a whole: The collaborator samples originated in the United States, Italy and Spain and spanned the acute and convalescent phases of COVID-19. The sample metadata nearly always contained a de-identified subject ID, COVID-19 status, age in years and sex. Where available, HLA class I and class II types were obtained from metadata supplied by the sample provider rather than from assay-based typing. The material from the prospective study consisted of cDNA or gDNA derived from T cells, B-cell-depleted T cells, or PBMCs. The repertoires were released in a freely available public database intended as a resource for research on the immune response to SARS-CoV-2. The dataset comprised deeply sampled blood TCRbeta repertoires from subjects exposed to, actively infected with, or recovered from COVID-19. The samples were drawn from the first 160 participants of the ongoing ImmuneRACE study and from 1,254 subjects provided by 6 global collaborators. Broad study findings and their caveats: The quantity of clinical and demographic metadata differed by source and by participant and was supplied without curation.

Including the terminal cysteine and phenylalanine, the CDR3 comprises 15 residues. Solely the CDR3 DNA is kept, with 45 bases framed from the first base. Trimming at the junction amounts to 1 base on V and 6 bases on J, and the germline ends lie 15 bases apart. CDR1 MGHRA and CDR2 YSYEKL are derived from the germline V gene. One collaborating source in Seattle enrolled patients during active infection and followed them longitudinally through the course of disease. Whole blood was collected in K2EDTA tubes by collaborating institutions according to the institutions' own protocols. For TCRbeta analysis, collaborators shipped samples in one of three forms: frozen whole blood, isolated PBMCs, or DNA extracted from either of those sample types. The immunoSEQ Assay, a bias-controlled multiplex PCR, was used to amplify TCRbeta CDR3 regions from genomic DNA. Regarding the original processing steps: Within the assay, amplification of reference gene primers was used to estimate how many nucleated cells each sample contained. To quantify the absolute abundance of each unique TCRbeta CDR3 rearrangement, sequence reads were collapsed and filtered. For each sample, productive Simpson clonality was calculated by taking the square root of Simpson's diversity index across productive rearrangements. Sourced from immuneACCESS, this table was stored by TCRdb with only in-frame sequences that have V and J called. A share of the clones is absent; for the studies checked, an unresolved V gene accounts for under half, and the remainder has no known explanation. V and J calls and clone size are given by that table; D and trimming were obtained from the DNA. The sample contains more than 9,500 clones, approximately 77% of them found a single time. The top ten clonotypes cover over 9.5% of the sample.

As for this clone: Its antigen remains unidentified. Base qualities are not recorded, but no much larger clone differs from it by a single base.

The sample comprised peripheral blood. This clonotype was sampled from a man in his fifties or sixties with COVID-19, enrolled during active disease. This receptor chain uses TRBV4-1 and TRBJ1-1, with the D gene not clear enough to name. The sequenced DNA is TGCGCCAGCAGCCAAGGGGGTTATACGAGGGCTGAAGCTTTCTTT. It codes for CASSQGGYTRAEAFF.